This T cell receptor beta chain was sequenced in a study of a mutant IDH1 vaccine in newly diagnosed glioma. Study background: Vaccination was launched 4-6 weeks after radiotherapy alone, or with temozolomide cycles. V12 took place at week 35, and V13 at week 47. Beforehand, treatment had been radiotherapy, temozolomide, or both; the majority received both.

CDR3 size: 15 residues. Germline V lookup: CDR1 SNHLY, CDR2 FYNNEI. The ends lost 4 bases at V and 2 bases at J; junction bases unmatched: 6. Produced via immunoSEQ multiplex PCR; TCRdb's table is partial and in-frame only. Of approximately 50,000 clones listed, roughly nine tenths are singletons. Regarding the study as a whole: Top peripheral T cell clonotype shifts appeared unrelated to pseudoprogression.

Only a few counts were recorded for this clone. Its target is unknown. Time point: week 35, safety follow-up. Each dose of the vaccine consisted of 300 ug of mutant IDH1 20-mer peptide, with topical imiquimod. The rearrangement uses TRBV2 and TRBJ2-3, with TRBD1 matching 7 bases. The sample in question was PBMCs, obtained from a glioma patient whose treatment included an IDH1 peptide vaccine. The TCR originated in a man aged 35 to 55 with glioma. The CDR3 loop reads CASSAQGQITDTQYF. The CDR3 bases are TGTGCCAGCAGTGCTCAGGGACAGATCACAGATACGCAGTATTTT.